One and the same sample provided the 30 T cell receptor beta chains below, sequenced in a study of control samples from healthy donors and cancer patients. Sequencing used immunoSEQ multiplex PCR; TCRdb keeps in-frame clones, though not all of them. Of approximately 100,000 clones detected, over 65% appear once; the ten largest clones hold more than 2%. The sequenced sample consisted of blood. All receptors derive from a woman in her 40s in good health.

This clone was recorded only once. J is TRBJ1-3 and V is TRBV11-3; D is unresolved. Germline loops: CDR1 SGHNT, CDR2 YENEEA. The CDR3 extends over 14 amino acids. Deletions cut 3 bases from V and 4 bases from J, with 10 bases between. CDR3 nucleotides: TGTGCCAGCAGCTTCTCCCGGCCGGGAAACACCATATATTTT. The encoded protein is CASSFSRPGNTIYF.

The table lists this clone with a count of one. The chain couples TRBV7-6 to TRBJ2-7, with D perhaps matching TRBD1 or TRBD2 (5 bases each). CDR3 length equals 12 residues. V was shortened by 4 bases and J by 9 bases, with 13 bases between the two germline ends. Germline loops: CDR1 SGHVS, CDR2 FNYEAQ. CDR3 in DNA: TGTGCCAGCAGCTCCCTCTTGGGGGTGCAGTACTTC. Its protein is CASSSLLGVQYF.

This sequence joins TRBV4-1 and TRBJ2-4, with D possibly being TRBD1 (5 bases). With 0 bases removed from V and 13 bases from J, the gap between germline ends came to 7 bases. This CDR3 is built from 11 residues. CDR1 and CDR2 (germline): MGHRA, YSYEKL. CDR3 sequence reads: CASSQEDKQYF. The CDR3 nucleotides read TGCGCCAGCAGCCAAGAGGACAAGCAGTACTTC.

This chain joins TRBV2 and TRBJ2-1, with 9 bases matching TRBD1. The length of the CDR3 is 14 residues. V lost 7 bases, J lost 8 bases, and 9 bases stayed unmatched. Germline assignment: CDR1 SNHLY and CDR2 FYNNEI. The chain's CDR3 is CASIFDRGDDEQFF. The CDR3, as DNA: TGTGCCAGCATCTTTGACAGGGGGGACGATGAGCAGTTCTTC.

The chain recombines TRBV7-2 with TRBJ1-2; a possible D gene is TRBD1 (5 bases). V lost 5 bases to trimming and J lost 4 bases, with 14 bases between them. Germline lookup yields CDR1 SGHTA and CDR2 FQGNSA. The CDR3 totals 14 residues. The CDR3 loop reads CASSPRDGTYGYTF. Written as DNA, the CDR3 is TGTGCCAGCAGCCCCAGGGACGGAACCTATGGCTACACCTTC.

The V gene is TRBV2, the J gene TRBJ1-1, with D possibly matching TRBD1 (5 bases). Between the trimmed V and J ends, which lost 6 bases and 4 bases, there was a span of 15 bases. The CDR3 has 14 residues. Germline V gene data show CDR1 as SNHLY and CDR2 as FYNNEI. The CDR3, as DNA: TGTGCCAGCAGCGCAGAGTCAGGGAGCACTGAAGCTTTCTTT. Protein sequence: CASSAESGSTEAFF.

The rearrangement uses TRBV29-1 and TRBJ1-2, with D tentatively TRBD1 (6 bases). The length of the CDR3 is 11 residues. Germline values: CDR1 SQVTM, CDR2 ANQGSEA. The V end lost 8 bases, the J end lost 2 bases, and 9 bases lay between the germline ends. The CDR3 loop is CSTQGNYGYTF. Here the CDR3 DNA reads TGCAGCACTCAGGGGAACTATGGCTACACCTTC.

This clone was counted a few times. The gene calls are TRBV7-9 and TRBJ1-1; D might be TRBD1 (5 bases). The CDR3 length is 14 residues. Germline lookup yields CDR1 SEHNR and CDR2 FQNEAQ (reference sequence). The germline V and J ends were trimmed by 4 bases and 4 bases, with 13 bases remaining between them. CDR3 DNA: TGTGCCAGCAGCTCCCATCGGGGGGGCACTGAAGCTTTCTTT. As protein: CASSSHRGGTEAFF.

This chain joins TRBV30 and TRBJ1-6; unclear D gene. Germline lookup yields CDR1 GTSNPN and CDR2 SVGIG (reference sequence). Trimming removed 0 bases from V and 9 bases from J, with 12 bases in between. The CDR3 is 14 amino acids. The CDR3: CAWSVNGDGSPLHF. DNA for the CDR3: TGTGCCTGGAGTGTAAACGGGGATGGTTCACCCCTCCACTTT. The full variable domain, its missing parts supplied by reference TRBV30 and TRBJ1-6, is SQTIHQWPATLVQPVGSPLSLECTVEGTSNPNLYWYRQAAGRGLQLLFYSVGIGQISSEVPQNLSASRPQDRQFILSSKKLLLSDSGFYLCAWSVNGDGSPLHFGNGTRLTVT.

The chain uses TRBV7-2 and TRBJ2-4, with 11 bases fitting TRBD2. This CDR3 spans 16 amino acids. Germline loops: CDR1 SGHTA, CDR2 FQGNSA. The V gene end was trimmed by 4 bases and the J gene end by 9 bases; junction bases not matched to a gene: 11. CDR3 sequence: CASSSLAGGPRGIQYF. The CDR3 nucleotides read TGTGCCAGCAGCTCGCTAGCGGGGGGCCCCAGGGGCATTCAGTACTTC.

The V and J genes are TRBV19 and TRBJ1-1; no firm D call. Germline V gene sequence: CDR1 LNHDA, CDR2 SQIVND (reference sequence). V lost 3 bases and J 5 bases, leaving 10 bases between the germline ends. The CDR3 loop spans 13 amino acids. CDR3 protein: CASSIWALTEAFF. The CDR3 DNA reads TGTGCCAGTAGTATTTGGGCTCTTACTGAAGCTTTCTTT.

The chain links TRBV2 to TRBJ2-7, with 11 nucleotides matching TRBD1. Germline lookup yields CDR1 SNHLY and CDR2 FYNNEI. V gave up 3 bases and J gave up 4 bases; unmatched junction bases: 8. The length of the CDR3 is 16 residues. CDR3 loop: CASSEGQGVAWYEQYF. Written as DNA, the CDR3 is TGTGCCAGCAGTGAGGGACAGGGGGTAGCGTGGTACGAGCAGTACTTC.

This clone showed up just a few times. The V call is TRBV29-1, the J call TRBJ1-2; 7 nucleotides align to TRBD1. Unmatched junction bases numbered 8, after V lost 6 bases and J lost 4 bases. The germline V gene has CDR1 SQVTM and CDR2 ANQGSEA. This CDR3 comprises 13 residues. Written as DNA, the CDR3 is TGCAGCGTAGTGACAGGGAGTAGCTATGGCTACACCTTC. Amino acids: CSVVTGSSYGYTF.

This clone was picked up a small number of times. This chain connects TRBV9 to TRBJ2-7; possibly TRBD2 for D (5 bases). Germline assignment: CDR1 SGDLS and CDR2 YYNGEE. V was pared by 0 bases and J by 7 bases, with 26 bases between. The CDR3 consists of 18 residues. The CDR3, as DNA: TGTGCCAGCAGCGTAGAAAGGCTCGGAGTCGAGGAACTAGATGAGCAGTACTTC. This encodes CASSVERLGVEELDEQYF.

This clone was observed a single time. The rearrangement joins TRBV2 to TRBJ2-7; tentatively, D is TRBD1 (6 bases). Trimming took 5 bases from V and 2 from J, leaving 16 bases between them. The CDR3 contains 15 residues. The germline V gene encodes CDR1 SNHLY and CDR2 FYNNEI. CDR3 sequence reads: CASSHRAGSPYEQYF. The CDR3 region has the DNA TGTGCCAGCAGTCACAGGGCGGGTAGTCCCTACGAGCAGTACTTC.

The J gene is TRBJ2-5, the V gene TRBV24-1, with D unclear. Germline V gives CDR1 KGHDR, CDR2 SFDVKD. The ends were cut back, 4 bases at V and 5 bases at J, with 10 bases in the middle. CDR3 length: 13 amino acids. CDR3 loop: CATSDVYSETQYF. The CDR3 nucleotides read TGTGCCACCAGTGACGTCTATTCGGAGACCCAGTACTTC.

The V call is TRBV7-2, the J call TRBJ1-2; 7 bases are shared with TRBD1. Germline V gives CDR1 SGHTA, CDR2 FQGNSA. With 6 bases clipped from V and 8 bases from J, the junction kept 12 bases outside the gene matches. CDR3 size: 14 residues. The CDR3 DNA follows: TGTGCCAGCAGTTTCTCAGGGGGGTCGAAAGGCTACACCTTC. Amino acids: CASSFSGGSKGYTF.

The rearrangement uses TRBV29-1 and TRBJ1-2; no reliable D call. CDR3 length: 11 residues. V dropped 4 bases and J dropped 0 bases, with 3 bases sitting between them. Per germline, CDR1 SQVTM and CDR2 ANQGSEA. In DNA, the CDR3 is TGCAGCGTTGGAGCTAACTATGGCTACACCTTC. Its protein product is CSVGANYGYTF.

This chain links TRBV9 with TRBJ1-2; 9 nucleotides match TRBD1. CDR3 length: 14 residues. Looked up from germline, CDR1 is SGDLS and CDR2 is YYNGEE. J was trimmed by 3 bases and V by 3 bases; bases with no gene match: 3. The CDR3 protein is CASSAWTGDYGYTF. Here the CDR3 DNA reads TGTGCCAGCAGCGCCTGGACAGGGGACTATGGCTACACCTTC.

The count of this clone is one. The chain has TRBV7-8 and TRBJ1-5; no reliable D call. Germline assignment: CDR1 SGHVS and CDR2 FQNEAQ. The CDR3 has 13 amino acids. V was shortened by 5 bases and J by 4 bases, with 9 bases between the two germline ends. The CDR3 region has the DNA TGTGCCAGCAGCCGTATGTGGAATCAGCCCCAGCATTTT. This translates into CASSRMWNQPQHF.

The chain uses TRBV30 and TRBJ2-5; D is unresolved. V gave up 0 bases and J gave up 7 bases, with 12 bases separating them. The CDR3 is made up of 13 amino acids. Germline CDR1 reads GTSNPN; CDR2 reads SVGIG (reference sequence). The CDR3 protein is CAWSVSGEGTQYF. The CDR3 DNA reads as TGTGCCTGGAGTGTTTCAGGTGAAGGGACCCAGTACTTC.

The chain couples TRBV30 to TRBJ2-5; D gene unclear. Trimming stripped 0 bases from V and 5 bases from J, with 10 bases between. The CDR3 covers 13 residues. Germline values: CDR1 GTSNPN, CDR2 SVGIG (reference sequence). The CDR3 loop reads CAWSVGASETQYF. The CDR3, as DNA: TGTGCCTGGAGTGTAGGAGCGTCGGAGACCCAGTACTTC.

This clone was recorded a few times. This chain joins TRBV9 and TRBJ2-3; TRBD1 is a possible D gene (6 bases). The germline V gene has CDR1 SGDLS and CDR2 YYNGEE. Deletions cut 0 bases from V and 6 bases from J, with 17 bases between. This CDR3 is built from 16 residues. The CDR3: CASSVAGQIGWDTQYF. As DNA, the CDR3 is TGTGCCAGCAGCGTAGCAGGACAGATAGGGTGGGATACGCAGTATTTT.

The CDR3 DNA is TGTGCCACCCCGATCAGTGGGAGCACAGATACGCAGTATTTT. Translated: CATPISGSTDTQYF. This rearrangement joins TRBV2 to TRBJ2-3, with D unclear. Germline V CDR1 and CDR2: SNHLY, FYNNEI. The CDR3 spans 14 residues. Trimming removed 10 bases at V and 0 bases at J, with 14 bases between.

This clone was recorded once. The rearrangement links TRBV7-8 to TRBJ2-6; TRBD1 matches 7 bases. The V segment lost 4 bases and the J segment 7 bases; nucleotides outside the gene matches: 4. CDR1 is SGHVS, CDR2 FQNEAQ, per germline. The CDR3 consists of 14 residues. CDR3 in DNA: TGTGCCAGCAGCTCGACAGGGCGCGCCAACGTCCTGACTTTC. It is translated as CASSSTGRANVLTF.

The chain joins TRBV4-1 to TRBJ2-3, with 12 bases that match TRBD2. The CDR3 is 15 amino acids. Looked up from germline, CDR1 is MGHRA and CDR2 is YSYEKL. After removal of 3 bases from V and 7 bases from J, the junction contained 5 bases not matched to a gene. The CDR3 spells CASSQLAGGLNTQYF. For the CDR3, the DNA is TGCGCCAGCAGCCAGCTAGCGGGGGGGCTCAATACGCAGTATTTT.

J is TRBJ1-4 and V is TRBV27, with D unclear. Trimming took 4 bases from V and 10 from J, leaving 16 bases between them. Germline CDR1 and CDR2: MNHEY and SMNVEV (reference sequence). This CDR3 contains 14 residues. The DNA of the CDR3 is TGTGCCAGCAGTTCGAGTTCCAGAACCGGAAAACTGTTTTTT. Translating it yields CASSSSSRTGKLFF.

This clone was picked up a small number of times. Here the CDR3 reads CATSGRESNQPQHF. The CDR3 DNA sequence: TGTGCCACCAGTGGACGGGAGAGCAATCAGCCCCAGCATTTT. The chain carries TRBV24-1 and TRBJ1-5, with D uncertain. The V gene's germline CDR1 is KGHDR and CDR2 SFDVKD. The CDR3 runs to 14 residues. Trimming stripped 5 bases from V and 1 base from J, with 8 bases between.

The V and J genes are TRBV3-1 (or the pseudogene TRBV3-2) and TRBJ2-1; tentatively, D is TRBD1 (5 bases). Looked up from germline, CDR1 is LGHDT and CDR2 is YNNKEL (reference sequence). The CDR3 extends over 14 amino acids. V was cut by 2 bases and J by 9 bases, with 14 bases left in between. CDR3 in DNA: TGTGCCAGCAGCCAATTCAGGGAAGCTAGTGAGCAGTTCTTC. Translating gives CASSQFREASEQFF.

The chain couples TRBV2 to TRBJ1-5; no definite D call. The CDR3 loop spans 13 amino acids. CDR1 and CDR2 (germline): SNHLY, FYNNEI. V lost 7 bases and J lost 0, with 7 bases in between. CDR3 sequence: CASNTVSNQPQHF. CDR3 DNA sequence: TGTGCCAGCAATACAGTTAGCAATCAGCCCCAGCATTTT.